This T cell receptor (beta chain) was sequenced in a study of breast tumors, draining lymph nodes, adjacent tissues. Overall study findings and caveats: Tumor T cell lymph node origin was a supported hypothesis, not proven. Compared with basal-like, luminal-like tumors shared significantly more repertoire with nontumor tissue. Tumors had less TCR diversity than lymph nodes, more than nontumor tissue. Most tumor T cells seemingly derive from lymph node, then expand in tumor.

Axillary draining lymph nodes of breast cancer patients supplied the node samples. The CDR3 totals 15 residues. With 7 bases removed from V and 6 bases from J, the gap between germline ends came to 19 bases. The germline gives CDR1 LNHDA, CDR2 SQIVND (reference sequence). Concerning this clonotype itself: Its antigen is not known.

TCRdb itself ran the multiplex PCR reads through MiXCR, one entry per CDR3 protein. The sample records some 140,000 distinct CDR3 sequences, around 20% being singletons. The chain uses TRBV19 and TRBJ1-5; D is perhaps TRBD1 (5 bases). The sample taken for sequencing was axillary lymph node tissue. This clonotype was sampled from a female donor with breast cancer. Some clones in this sample may be carry-over from other donors' samples. CDR3 amino acids: CASTTRRGRTQPQHF. The CDR3, as DNA: TGTGCCAGTACTACTCGTAGGGGAAGGACTCAGCCCCAGCATTTT.